A selection of T cell receptor beta chains follows, all from one sample in a study of response to subunit inactivated influenza vaccine. One entry per CDR3 protein, called by TCRdb with MiXCR from the RT-PCR reads. Among about 540,000 distinct CDR3 sequences listed, less than 25% were seen once. These same records also appear under a second study, on T cells expressing NK-cell markers.

Sample: CD4+ T cells sorted from PBMCs, taken approximately 12 days after vaccination. All receptors come from a man aged 45-65 years who received an inactivated influenza vaccine. Each CDR3 is given with its conserved first and last residue. D genes are given only for firm matches. A clone size is listed for some rows: how often the clone was seen (once, few, many), or a class if it is expanded.

clone size	V gene	J gene	D gene	CDR3 DNA	CDR3 protein
.	TRBV7-2	TRBJ2-5	.	TGTGCCAGCAGCTTTCAGGGCGGGAAGGGGGAGACCCAGTACTTC	CASSFQGGKGETQYF
.	TRBV12-5	TRBJ2-3	TRBD2	TGTGCTAGTGGTTTTCAGTTAGCGGGGCCCCGACCTTACACAGATACGCAGTATTTT	CASGFQLAGPRPYTDTQYF
few	TRBV5-5	TRBJ2-7	.	TGTGCCAGCAGCTTGGCGTCAGGGTCGGCTTACGAGCAGTACTTC	CASSLASGSAYEQYF
few	TRBV7-9	TRBJ2-1	TRBD1	TGTGCCAGCAGCCTAGGGACAGGGGTCAACAATGAGCAGTTCTTC	CASSLGTGVNNEQFF
few	TRBV12-3/TRBV12-4	TRBJ2-5	TRBD1	TGTGCCAGCAGTAAACAGGGGGCTTTTTCTCAAGAGACCCAGTACTTC	CASSKQGAFSQETQYF
few	TRBV2	TRBJ2-7	TRBD1	TGTGCCAGCAGGCAGGACAGGGGGGGATCCTACGAGCAGTACTTC	CASRQDRGGSYEQYF
.	TRBV19	TRBJ1-6	TRBD1	TGTGCCAGTAGCGCTGGGACAGGGGGATCCCCCCTCCACTTT	CASSAGTGGSPLHF
.	TRBV19	TRBJ2-1	.	TGTGCCAGTAGTATAGAACTAGCCAGCTACAATGAGCAGTTCTTC	CASSIELASYNEQFF
many	TRBV12-3/TRBV12-4	TRBJ1-1	.	TGTGCCAGCATCCTAGGAAGGGGGGCGGCTGAAGCTTTCTTT	CASILGRGAAEAFF
.	TRBV10-3	TRBJ2-7	.	TGTGCCATCAGTGAATCGGACGGCTACGAGCAGTACTTC	CAISESDGYEQYF
few	TRBV11-2	TRBJ2-1	.	TGTGCCATCGAGTGGGAGCAGTTCTTC	CAIEWEQFF
.	TRBV5-1	TRBJ2-2	TRBD2	TGCGCCAGCAGGCGCGGGGGGGGCGACACCGGGGAGCTGTTTTTT	CASRRGGGDTGELFF
.	TRBV6-2/TRBV6-3	TRBJ2-1	TRBD2	TGTGCCAGCCTTGGCGGGAGCTGGAATGAGCAGTTCTTC	CASLGGSWNEQFF
few	TRBV18	TRBJ1-4	TRBD1	TGTGCCAGCTCACCGGGACAGGGATACGAAAAACTGTTTTTT	CASSPGQGYEKLFF
.	TRBV27	TRBJ2-4	TRBD1	TGTGCCAGCAGTACCCCGGGACAGATCTCCAAAAACATTCAGTACTTC	CASSTPGQISKNIQYF
few	TRBV20-1	TRBJ2-1	.	TGCAGTGTGGGCACAGAGGTCGGCAATGAGCAGTTCTTC	CSVGTEVGNEQFF
.	TRBV6-1	TRBJ2-1	.	TGTGCCAGCAGCGTTATAGCGGAGCCCTACAATGAGCAGTTCTTC	CASSVIAEPYNEQFF
.	TRBV6-1	TRBJ2-7	TRBD2	TGTGCCAGCAGGGGCGGACTAGCGGAGGGAACCTACGAGCAGTACTTC	CASRGGLAEGTYEQYF
.	TRBV3-1	TRBJ1-2	.	TGTGCCAGCAGCCAAGATGGCCGGCTACATGGCTACACCTTC	CASSQDGRLHGYTF
.	TRBV10-3	TRBJ2-7	TRBD1	TGTGCCATCAGCGTATCGGGACAGGGGTCCAACGAGCAGTACTTC	CAISVSGQGSNEQYF
few	TRBV7-9	TRBJ2-7	TRBD1	TGTGCCAGCAGCCAACCCTCCTGGGGACAGGCCTCCTACGAGCAGTACTTC	CASSQPSWGQASYEQYF
few	TRBV11-1	TRBJ2-1	.	TGTGCCAGCAGCTTAAGGGCAGGGGTCCGGGACTCAATAGTAAATGAGCAGTTCTTC	CASSLRAGVRDSIVNEQFF
.	TRBV4-3	TRBJ2-1	.	TGCGCCAGCAGCCAAGGGACATTCGGGTCCTACAATGAGCAGTTCTTC	CASSQGTFGSYNEQFF
.	TRBV7-8	TRBJ1-5	TRBD1	TGTGCCAGCAGCAACCCTCGCGGACAGGGACGTTATCAGCCCCAGCATTTT	CASSNPRGQGRYQPQHF
few	TRBV29-1	TRBJ2-3	.	TGCAGCGTTTACAGGGGCACAGATACGCAGTATTTT	CSVYRGTDTQYF
.	TRBV20-1	TRBJ2-7	.	TGCAGTGCTGTACGAGGGAATGTGGACCTGTCGAACGAGCAGTACTTC	CSAVRGNVDLSNEQYF
.	TRBV5-1	TRBJ1-4	TRBD1	TGCGCCAGCAGCTCCGGGACAGGGGATGAAAAACTGTTTTTT	CASSSGTGDEKLFF
many	TRBV12-3/TRBV12-4	TRBJ1-2	.	TGTGCCAGCAGTTTGGACTATGGAGGCTACACCTTC	CASSLDYGGYTF
.	TRBV6-2/TRBV6-3	TRBJ1-1	.	TGTGCCAGCATTCAACCCCCGGGGGGTGAAGCTTTCTTT	CASIQPPGGEAFF
.	TRBV5-1	TRBJ2-5	.	TGCGCCAGCAGCTTGGTTGGGACCTCCTCGCAAGAGACCCAGTACTTC	CASSLVGTSSQETQYF
.	TRBV28	TRBJ2-3	.	TGTGCCAGCCTCCAGGTGGCTTCCACAGATACGCAGTATTTT	CASLQVASTDTQYF
.	TRBV29-1	TRBJ2-1	.	TGCAGCGTTGTAGCCAGGGACTCCTACAATGAGCAGTTCTTC	CSVVARDSYNEQFF
once	TRBV28	TRBJ2-7	.	TGTGCCATGGGCCCCGGGCTCCTCTACGAGCAGTACTTC	CAMGPGLLYEQYF
many	TRBV2	TRBJ2-1	.	TGTGCCAGCAGTGAAATTAGGCGGAGCAATGAGCAGTTCTTC	CASSEIRRSNEQFF
few	TRBV11-2	TRBJ1-2	.	TGTGCCAGCAGCTTAGTTACGGGGACAAGGAGGGTGGACGATGGCTACACCTTC	CASSLVTGTRRVDDGYTF
.	TRBV28	TRBJ2-1	TRBD1	TGTGCCAGCAGGACCGGGACAGGGCGCAATGAGCAGTTCTTC	CASRTGTGRNEQFF
.	TRBV2	TRBJ1-1	.	TGTGCCAGCACGCAGGGGATCCCTGAAGCTTTCTTT	CASTQGIPEAFF
few	TRBV12-2	TRBJ2-1	.	TGTGCAAGTCGCCCCCTTCGAGATCGGGAGAAATATGAGCAGTTCTTC	CASRPLRDREKYEQFF
.	TRBV20-1	TRBJ1-4	.	TGCAGTGCTAGTAGCGCAACTAATGAAAAACTGTTTTTT	CSASSATNEKLFF
many	TRBV5-1	TRBJ2-1	.	TGCGCCAGCAGCTTGCAGGGGCTTCGTTATGAGCAGTTCTTC	CASSLQGLRYEQFF
.	TRBV29-1	TRBJ2-7	TRBD1	TGCAGCGCTTCGATGACAGGGGCCTACGAGCAGTACTTC	CSASMTGAYEQYF
.	TRBV12-3/TRBV12-4	TRBJ1-1	TRBD1	TGTGCCAGCACCTATAGATCAGGGGGGACTGAAGCTTTCTTT	CASTYRSGGTEAFF
.	TRBV5-1	TRBJ1-1	TRBD1	TGCGCCAGCAGCCTCGGGACAGCCGAGAACACTGAAGCTTTCTTT	CASSLGTAENTEAFF
.	TRBV11-2	TRBJ2-3	.	TGTGCCAGCAGCTTTTCCCCCAGCACAGATACGCAGTATTTT	CASSFSPSTDTQYF
.	TRBV10-3	TRBJ1-1	.	TGTGCCATCACCTTCGAACCTAACACTGAAGCTTTCTTT	CAITFEPNTEAFF
.	TRBV20-1	TRBJ2-3	TRBD2	TGCAGTGCCAAACTAGCGGGGACAACAGATACGCAGTATTTT	CSAKLAGTTDTQYF
.	TRBV20-1	TRBJ2-1	.	TGCAGTGCTCGCGGACCCCTAGGCGATGAGCAGTTCTTC	CSARGPLGDEQFF
.	TRBV15	TRBJ1-1	.	TGTGCCACCAGCCCACCAAACCGGGGCACTGAAGCTTTCTTT	CATSPPNRGTEAFF
.	TRBV7-3	TRBJ2-2	.	TGTGCCAGCAGCTTAGGGGTGGGGAACACCGGGGAGCTGTTTTTT	CASSLGVGNTGELFF
many	TRBV6-2/TRBV6-3	TRBJ2-3	TRBD1	TGTGCCAGCAGTCACGGACAGGTCGAGTATTTT	CASSHGQVEYF
few	TRBV27	TRBJ2-1	TRBD1	TGTGCCAGCAGTTTGAGGGGGCTAGAAGGGACTGAGCAGTTCTTC	CASSLRGLEGTEQFF
.	TRBV11-3	TRBJ2-1	TRBD1	TGTGCCAGCAGCAAAGGCGGGACAGGGCTATTCGAGCAGTTCTTC	CASSKGGTGLFEQFF
.	TRBV11-2	TRBJ2-1	.	TGTGCCAGCAGCCAAAACGTGGGGGAGCAGTTCTTC	CASSQNVGEQFF
.	TRBV5-1	TRBJ2-7	.	TGCGCCAGCAGCTCACAGACAGGAGAGGTAGAGCAGTACTTC	CASSSQTGEVEQYF